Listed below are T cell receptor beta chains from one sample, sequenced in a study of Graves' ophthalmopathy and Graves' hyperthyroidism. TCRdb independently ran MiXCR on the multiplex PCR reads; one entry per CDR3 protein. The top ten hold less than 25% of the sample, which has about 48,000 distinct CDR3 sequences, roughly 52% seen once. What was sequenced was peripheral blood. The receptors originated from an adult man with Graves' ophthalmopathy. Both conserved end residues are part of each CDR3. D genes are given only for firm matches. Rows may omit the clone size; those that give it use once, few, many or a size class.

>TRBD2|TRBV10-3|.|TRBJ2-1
TGTGCCATCGGTGTTAGCGGGAATGGGCAGTTCTTC
CAIGVSGNGQFF
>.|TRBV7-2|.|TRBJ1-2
TGTGCCAGCAGCTTAGACAGGGCCCGCTATGGCTACACCTTC
CASSLDRARYGYTF
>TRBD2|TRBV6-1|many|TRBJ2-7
TGTGCCAGCAAACTGACTAGCGGGTACGAGCAGTACTTC
CASKLTSGYEQYF
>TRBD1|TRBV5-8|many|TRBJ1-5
TGTGCCAGCAGCTTGGTGGGACAGGGTGGACAGCCCCAGCATTTT
CASSLVGQGGQPQHF
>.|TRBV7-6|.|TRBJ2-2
TGTGCCAGCAGCTTGAGCGGAAACACCGGGGAGCTGTTTTTT
CASSLSGNTGELFF
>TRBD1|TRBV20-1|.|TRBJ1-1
TGCAGTGCGGGGGGCAGACAGGGAGGGACTGAAGCTTTCTTT
CSAGGRQGGTEAFF
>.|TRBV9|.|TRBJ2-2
TGTGCCAGCAGCCCCCTTCCCACCGGGGAGCTGTTTTTT
CASSPLPTGELFF
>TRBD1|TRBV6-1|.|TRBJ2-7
TGTGCCGGCAGTCGAGACAGGGGCTCCTACGAGCAGTACTTC
CAGSRDRGSYEQYF
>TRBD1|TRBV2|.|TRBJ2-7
TGTGCCAGCAGTACACGGACAGGGGGCTTATACGAGCAGTACTTC
CASSTRTGGLYEQYF
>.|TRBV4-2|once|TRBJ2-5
TGTGCTAGCAGCCAACCCGGGGCAGCACAAGAGACCCAGTACTTC
CASSQPGAAQETQYF
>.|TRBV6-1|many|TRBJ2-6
TGTGCCAGCAGTGTGGGGGCTGGGGCCAACGTCCTGACTTTC
CASSVGAGANVLTF
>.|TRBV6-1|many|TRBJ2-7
TGTGCCAGCAGTGTCTACGAGCAGTACTTC
CASSVYEQYF
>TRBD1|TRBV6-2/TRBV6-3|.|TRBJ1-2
TGTGCCAGCAGGCCGACAGGGGCGCTTTATGGCTACGCCTTC
CASRPTGALYGYAF
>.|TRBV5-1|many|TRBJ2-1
TGCGCCAGCAGCTTGGGGCAGTACCGTTACAATGAGCAGTTCTTC
CASSLGQYRYNEQFF
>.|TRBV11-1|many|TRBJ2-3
TGTGCCGGCATCGGGGGTACAGATACGCAGTATTTT
CAGIGGTDTQYF
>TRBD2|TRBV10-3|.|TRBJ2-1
TGTGCCATCAGTGAAGGACTAGCGGGAGATCGCAATGAGCAGTTCTTC
CAISEGLAGDRNEQFF
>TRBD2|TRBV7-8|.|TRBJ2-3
TGTGCCAGCAGCTCCAGACTAGCGGGTGTCGCAGATACGCAGTATTTT
CASSSRLAGVADTQYF
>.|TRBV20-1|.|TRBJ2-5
TGCAGTGCTCCCCCCGGCTCCTCAGGAACCCAGTACTTC
CSAPPGSSGTQYF
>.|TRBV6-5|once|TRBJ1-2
TGTGCCAGCAGTTTCGCCGGGACATTGGAATTC
CASSFAGTLEF
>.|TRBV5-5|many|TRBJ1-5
TGTGCCAGCAGCTTTCTTCCAGATATGAATCAGCCCCAGCATTTT
CASSFLPDMNQPQHF
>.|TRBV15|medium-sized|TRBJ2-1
TGTGCCACCAGCGACTACAATGAGCAGTTCTTC
CATSDYNEQFF
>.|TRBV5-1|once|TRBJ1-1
TGCGCCAGCAGCTCGACACTGGGCATGAACACTGAAGCTTTCTTT
CASSSTLGMNTEAFF
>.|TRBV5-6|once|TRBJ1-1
TGTGCCAGCAGCCTCCGCCGGGTTAACACTGAAGCTTTCTTT
CASSLRRVNTEAFF
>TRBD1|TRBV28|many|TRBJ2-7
TGTGCCAGCGGATCCAAGACAGGGTGGGTCGAGCAGTACTTC
CASGSKTGWVEQYF
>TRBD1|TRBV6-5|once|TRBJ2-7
TGTGCCAGCAGTGGGACAGGGGGCAGGGAGCAGTACTTC
CASSGTGGREQYF
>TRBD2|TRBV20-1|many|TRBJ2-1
TGCAGTGCTTTACAAACCGGGACTAGCGGGAGAAGGGGTGAGCAGTTCTTC
CSALQTGTSGRRGEQFF
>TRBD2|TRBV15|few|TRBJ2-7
TGTGCCACCAGCAGAGCGGGGGGGGGAAAGGCCAACGAGCAGTACTTC
CATSRAGGGKANEQYF
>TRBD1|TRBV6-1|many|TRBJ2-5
TGTGCCAGCAGTGAAGGACAGGGGAACCAAGAGACCCAGTACTTC
CASSEGQGNQETQYF
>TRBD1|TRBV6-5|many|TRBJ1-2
TGTGCCTCCCAGGGGGTCTATGGCTACACCTTC
CASQGVYGYTF
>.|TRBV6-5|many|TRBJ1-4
TGTGCCAGCAGTTACGGTGAAAAACTGTTTTTT
CASSYGEKLFF
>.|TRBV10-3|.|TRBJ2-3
TGTGCCATCAGGGGGACGGATACCCAGTATTTT
CAIRGTDTQYF
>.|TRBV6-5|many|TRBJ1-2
TGTGCCAGCAGACAGCCGGGGCCTCCTTATGGCTACACCTTC
CASRQPGPPYGYTF
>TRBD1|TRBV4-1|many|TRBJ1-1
TGCGCCAGCAGCCAGGGGGACAGGGGGGCGCTGAACACTGAAGCTTTCTTT
CASSQGDRGALNTEAFF
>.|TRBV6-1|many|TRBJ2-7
TGTGCCAGCGAGCAGTCACGCTCCTACGAGCAGTACTTC
CASEQSRSYEQYF
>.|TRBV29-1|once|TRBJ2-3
TGCAGCGTTGATGGGGCGGTGGATACGCAGTATTTT
CSVDGAVDTQYF
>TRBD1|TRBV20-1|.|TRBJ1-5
TGCAGTGCTAGAGTCGGGACAGGGGTGGGTGGCAATCAGCCCCAGCATTTT
CSARVGTGVGGNQPQHF
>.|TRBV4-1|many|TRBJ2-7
TGCGCCAGCAGCCAAGTGTCTAAGACCTACGAGCAGTACTTC
CASSQVSKTYEQYF
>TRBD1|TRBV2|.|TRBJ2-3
TGTGCCAGCAGTGGAACCGGGACAGGAAGCGAGCAGTATTTT
CASSGTGTGSEQYF
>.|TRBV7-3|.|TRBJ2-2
TGTGCCAGCAGTCCCGCCACAGGGGCCGGAGGGACCGGGGAGCTGTTTTTT
CASSPATGAGGTGELFF
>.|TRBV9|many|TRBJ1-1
TGTGCCAGCAGAATAAGAGGGACTGAAGCTTTCTTT
CASRIRGTEAFF
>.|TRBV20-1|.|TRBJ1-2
TGCAGTGCCCCACCCGGGGGCTACACCTTC
CSAPPGGYTF
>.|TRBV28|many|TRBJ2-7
TGTGCCAGCAGTTTCCGCGACGAGCAGTACTTC
CASSFRDEQYF
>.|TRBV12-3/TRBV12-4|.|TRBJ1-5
TGTGCCAGCAGCCGACTAGCTTACGAGACCCAGCATTTT
CASSRLAYETQHF
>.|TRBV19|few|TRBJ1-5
TGTGCCAGTAGTTCTAACGTAGGTGGGAACCAGCCCCAGCATTTT
CASSSNVGGNQPQHF
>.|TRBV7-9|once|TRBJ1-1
TGTGCCAGCAGCTCCGGACTGGGTAGGGCGAACACTGAAGCTTTCTTT
CASSSGLGRANTEAFF
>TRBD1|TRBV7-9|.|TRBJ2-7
TGTGCCAGCAGCATAACAGGGGGCTCTGGAGAGCAGTACTTC
CASSITGGSGEQYF
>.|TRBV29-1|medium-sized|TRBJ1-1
TGCAGCGTCGACACAGGGTCACTCACTGAAGCTTTCTTT
CSVDTGSLTEAFF
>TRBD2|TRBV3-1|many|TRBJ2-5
TGTGCCAGCAGCCACCGACTAGCGGGACAAGAGACCCAGTACTTC
CASSHRLAGQETQYF
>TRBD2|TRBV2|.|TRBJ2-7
TGTGCCAGCAAGGGCGGGGGGGCCGGCGAGCAGTACTTC
CASKGGGAGEQYF
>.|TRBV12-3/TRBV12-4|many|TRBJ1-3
TGTGCCAGCAGTTTAGGGGGCCAAACCTCTGGAAACACCATATATTTT
CASSLGGQTSGNTIYF
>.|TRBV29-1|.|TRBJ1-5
TGCAGCAGCGAAAACCCGAATCAGCCCCAGCATTTT
CSSENPNQPQHF
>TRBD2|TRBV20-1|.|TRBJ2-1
TGCAGTGCTAGAGATCCTAGCGGGACCACAGATACGCAGTTCTTC
CSARDPSGTTDTQFF
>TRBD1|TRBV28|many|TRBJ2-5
TGTGCCAGCAGTCCACAGGGGGCGAGGGAGACCCAGTACTTC
CASSPQGARETQYF